This T cell receptor beta chain originates from a study of T cell responses to AZD1222 COVID-19 vaccine (dated by TCRdb to the early 2020s). Looking at the study overall: AZD1222 recipients given second doses at about 4 weeks or at about 12 weeks were pooled, since spike-specific TCR depth and breadth were not found to differ between the two schedules. A total of more than 230 trial participants underwent TCR sequencing, of whom about 210 received two doses of AZD1222 and roughly 25 received two doses of the MenACWY control vaccine. Trial participants were enrolled by age into subgroups of 18-55, 56-69 and 70-plus years, and around 140, 26 and 57 TCR-sequenced participants, respectively, were included in these subgroups. Paper-wide results and their limitations: Participants were mostly white British and included more females than males, and it was suggested by the authors that clonal diversity may have been underestimated. The 56-69-year group was small, and its depth increase did not reach significance, likely because of low power. CD4 TCRs associated with the vaccine covered the entire spike protein, and the dominant responses were in regions 160-218 and 743-854. Reportedly, almost half of the unique spike-specific TCRs recognized epitopes lying outside the regions that are mutated in the B.1.351 and B.1.1.7 variants. No day 14 peak-response samples were available, so repertoires were characterized only after the peak T cell response. Spike-specific TCR breadth and depth rose significantly after two AZD1222 doses compared with day 0 and with MenACWY recipients. Conclusions about previously exposed vaccinees were limited because only a handful of AZD1222 recipients were SARS-CoV-2 seropositive at baseline.

The germline V gene supplies CDR1 ENHRY and CDR2 SYGVKD. The CDR3 covers 12 residues, taking in both the cysteine and the phenylalanine. Of all the DNA, just the CDR3 is kept, 36 bases in frame from base 1. V was cut back by 5 bases and J by 1 base, leaving a gap of 6 bases between them. The CDR3 regions of human TCRbeta chains were analyzed by immunosequencing. The study's processing was this. Repertoire TCRs were matched against a reference library of SARS-CoV-2-specific TCRs generated with the MIRA antigen-specificity platform. Breadth meant the fraction of unique TCRs that were SARS-CoV-2-associated, whereas depth meant the fraction of total T cells that were SARS-CoV-2-associated. Using the MIRA data, each spike-specific TCR was assigned both to the spike region to which the TCR was reactive and to a CD4 or CD8 class. Log10-transformed breadth and depth values were compared by one-way ANOVA with Sidak's multiple comparisons tests. Imported from immuneACCESS, the table was reduced by TCRdb to in-frame sequences with V and J called. These copies leave out some clones; in studies compared against another copy, an unresolved V gene accounts for under half, and the cause of the remainder is not known. V and J calls plus clone size are reproduced from that table; the DNA served to infer D and trimming. A total of roughly 150,000 clones appear in this sample, about 89% of them only once. The ten largest clones add up to around 2% of the sample.

Remarks on this clone: It has no known antigen specificity. No quality values exist for individual bases; no much larger clone is one base distant.

The time point label of this sample denotes: baseline before first vaccination. Samples from vaccinated people were obtained from the UK trials COV001 and COV002, which included a single-blind randomized controlled phase 2/3 trial of AZD1222 (ChAdOx1 nCoV-19) in healthy adults. Trial participant PBMC samples were collected at day 0 and day 28 after the second dose for TCRbeta chain sequencing. The sample was peripheral blood, taken on day 0 of AZD1222 vaccination. This receptor was taken from an adult in good health. The chain is assembled from TRBV10-3 and TRBJ2-7, with the D gene not clear enough to name. The nucleotide sequence is given as TGTGCCATCAGTATGGAGTCCTACGAGCAGTACTTC. This yields the protein CAISMESYEQYF.